Here is one T cell receptor (beta chain) with its context. The naive CD8 subset, CD45RO-negative cells positively selected for CCR7, excluded terminally differentiated effector memory CD45RA+ cells. This table comes from immunoSEQ multiplex PCR, and its TCRdb copy is limited to in-frame clones, with some not included. The sample consists of roughly 2,000,000 clones, about 94% of them appearing once. The sample comes from a study of shared clonotypes between healthy human individuals. CDR3 length: 12 amino acids. Between the trimmed V and J ends, which lost 0 bases and 7 bases, there was a span of 6 bases. Germline lookup yields CDR1 LNHNV and CDR2 YYDKDF (reference sequence).

What was sequenced was naive CD8+ T cells sorted from blood. This sequence originates from a man younger than 35 in good health. The rearrangement uses TRBV15 and TRBJ1-1; D remains ambiguous. The CDR3 region is CATSRDLNEAFF. The CDR3 DNA sequence: TGTGCCACCAGCAGAGATCTGAATGAAGCTTTCTTT.